The 20 T cell receptor beta chains below all came from one sample that was sequenced in a study of blood T cell repertoires in COVID-19. Some clones are missing from TCRdb's copy, which holds only in-frame ones; the method was immunoSEQ multiplex PCR. The profile covers 150,000 to 200,000 clones, with roughly 80% appearing a single time and approximately 2.6% taken by the ten largest. What was sequenced was peripheral blood. The receptor source for this set is a human donor with acute or convalescent COVID-19. The donor label of this sample is uncertain.

The V and J genes are TRBV27 and TRBJ1-1, with TRBD1 as a possible D gene (5 bases). Looked up from germline, CDR1 is MNHEY and CDR2 is SMNVEV (reference sequence). Trimming shortened V by 11 bases and J by 0 bases, and 25 bases separated the two germline ends. The CDR3 totals 17 residues. The CDR3 region has the DNA TGTGCCGGTACCGCCTTCAGGGAGGTATTCATGAACACTGAAGCTTTCTTT. It translates to CAGTAFREVFMNTEAFF.

J is TRBJ1-4 and V is TRBV28; D uncertain. The germline CDR1 and CDR2 sequences are MDHEN and SYDVKM. The CDR3 covers 14 residues. V lost 3 bases to trimming and J lost 8 bases, with 13 bases between them. The CDR3 is CASSFGEFREKLFF. The CDR3 DNA sequence: TGTGCCAGCAGTTTTGGAGAGTTTAGGGAAAAACTGTTTTTT.

The rearrangement uses TRBV7-2 and TRBJ1-1; D remains unclear. The CDR3 runs 13 residues. CDR1 is SGHTA and CDR2 is FQGNSA in the germline V gene. Between the trimmed V and J ends, which lost 2 bases and 8 bases, there was a span of 12 bases. CDR3: CASSLFGDSEAFF. The CDR3 region has the DNA TGTGCCAGCAGCTTATTCGGGGATTCGGAAGCTTTCTTT.

The gene calls are TRBV6-6 and TRBJ2-1; 8 bases are a match to TRBD1. Per germline, CDR1 MNHNY and CDR2 SVGAGI (reference sequence). The V segment lost 0 bases and the J segment 5 bases; nucleotides outside the gene matches: 0. This CDR3 spans 14 amino acids. The CDR3 sequence: CASSYSTGDNEQFF. The CDR3, as DNA: TGTGCCAGCAGTTACTCGACAGGGGACAATGAGCAGTTCTTC.

In DNA form, the CDR3 reads TGTGCCAGTAGCGGGGGGGCTGAGACCGGGGAGCTGTTTTTT. This gives the protein CASSGGAETGELFF. This sequence joins TRBV19 and TRBJ2-2; 8 nucleotides match TRBD2. Germline V gene data show CDR1 as LNHDA and CDR2 as SQIVND (reference sequence). CDR3 size: 14 residues. Germline trimming cut 6 bases from V and 5 bases from J; bases unmatched to any gene: 5.

This clone showed up just once. The chain uses TRBV28 and TRBJ2-6; 7 positions match TRBD1. The ends lost 4 bases at V and 4 bases at J; junction bases unmatched: 10. CDR1 and CDR2 (germline): MDHEN, SYDVKM. This CDR3 region has 17 residues. CDR3 DNA sequence: TGTGCCAGCAGTTCCCGACAGGGTAGGTCCGGGGCCAACGTCCTGACTTTC. Translating gives CASSSRQGRSGANVLTF.

The V gene is TRBV3-1 (or the pseudogene TRBV3-2), the J gene TRBJ2-7, with 7 bases aligning to TRBD2. This CDR3 region has 15 residues. CDR1 is LGHDT, CDR2 YNNKEL, per germline (reference sequence). Losses at the gene ends were 1 base for V and 3 bases for J; bases not matched to a gene: 6. The CDR3, as DNA: TGTGCCAGCAGCCAAGGTCCGGGGGACTACTACGAGCAGTACTTC. Protein: CASSQGPGDYYEQYF.

The chain employs TRBV30 and TRBJ1-4, with TRBD1 as a possible D gene (5 bases). In germline, CDR1 is GTSNPN, CDR2 SVGIG (reference sequence). The CDR3 consists of 13 residues. V lost 0 bases, J lost 11 bases, and 13 bases lay in between. The CDR3 sequence is CAWSVRGEMKLFF. CDR3 coding DNA: TGTGCCTGGAGTGTACGGGGGGAGATGAAACTGTTTTTT.

This rearrangement joins TRBV6-5 to TRBJ1-1; D is possibly TRBD1 (6 bases). Per the germline V gene, CDR1 is MNHEY and CDR2 is SVGAGI. This CDR3 region has 13 residues. The V gene lost 11 bases and the J gene lost 1 base, with 14 bases spanning the gap. CDR3 sequence (DNA): TGTGCCGCTCGAGGGGGACGGAACACTGAAGCTTTCTTT. Protein product: CAARGGRNTEAFF.

The chain links TRBV15 to TRBJ1-2, with a tentative D call TRBD1 (5 bases). V was shortened by 3 bases and J by 10 bases, with 21 bases between the two germline ends. The germline CDR1 and CDR2 sequences are LNHNV and YYDKDF (reference sequence). The CDR3 sequence is 15 residues long. The CDR3 DNA follows: TGTGCCACCAGCAGGACACCACAGGTAACCGAGATCTACACCTTC. Translating gives CATSRTPQVTEIYTF.

This sequence joins TRBV7-8 and TRBJ2-3; TRBD2 is a possible D gene (6 bases). Trimming took off 2 bases at V and 9 bases at J, with 18 bases between the two ends. In germline, CDR1 is SGHVS, CDR2 FQNEAQ. The CDR3 has 15 amino acids. The CDR3 here is CASSLSSILAYTQYF. In DNA, the CDR3 is TGTGCCAGCAGCTTAAGCTCCATTCTAGCGTACACGCAGTATTTT.

Ten or more counts support this clone. The CDR3 reads CASSWTSGRAANEQFF. CDR3 nucleotides: TGCGCCAGCAGCTGGACTAGCGGGAGGGCCGCCAATGAGCAGTTCTTC. The chain employs TRBV5-1 and TRBJ2-1; 15 bases fit TRBD2. Germline lookup yields CDR1 SGHRS and CDR2 YFSETQ. The CDR3 totals 16 residues. J gave up 6 bases and V 3 bases, and 4 bases lay outside the gene matches.

The genes are TRBV5-1 and TRBJ2-5, with D possibly matching TRBD1 (6 bases). V was trimmed by 5 bases and J by 5 bases, leaving 13 bases between them. Per the germline V gene, CDR1 is SGHRS and CDR2 is YFSETQ. CDR3 length: 13 residues. CDR3 sequence (DNA): TGCGCCAGCAGTAGGGTTAGGGGGGAGACCCAGTACTTC. Its protein product is CASSRVRGETQYF.

The J gene is TRBJ2-3, the V gene TRBV11-2; D uncertain. CDR3 length equals 14 residues. V lost 2 bases and J lost 2, with 8 bases in between. Germline CDR1 reads SGHAT; CDR2 reads FQNNGV. The CDR3 bases are TGTGCCAGCAGCTTAAGCGCACCCACAGATACGCAGTATTTT. Amino acid sequence: CASSLSAPTDTQYF. Full variable domain (missing parts from reference TRBV11-2 and TRBJ2-3): EAGVAQSPRYKIIEKRQSVAFWCNPISGHATLYWYQQILGQGPKLLIQFQNNGVVDDSQLPKDRFSAERLKGVDSTLKIQPAKLEDSAVYLCASSLSAPTDTQYFGPGTRLTVL.

This chain joins TRBV3-1 (or the pseudogene TRBV3-2) and TRBJ2-2, with 7 bases aligning to TRBD2. Germline V gene lookup returns CDR1 LGHDT and CDR2 YNNKEL (reference sequence). The trim removed 5 bases at V and 3 bases at J, leaving 6 bases unmatched. The CDR3 runs to 15 residues. The chain's CDR3 is CASSGTTLDTGELFF. The CDR3 region has the DNA TGTGCCAGCAGCGGGACTACCCTGGACACCGGGGAGCTGTTTTTT.

This chain uses TRBV30 with TRBJ1-4, with D possibly TRBD1 on 5 matching bases. The length of the CDR3 is 14 residues. From germline, CDR1 is GTSNPN and CDR2 SVGIG (reference sequence). V lost 0 bases to trimming and J lost 7 bases, with 12 bases between them. The CDR3 loop reads CAWSVPGPGEKLFF. The CDR3 DNA is TGTGCCTGGAGTGTACCAGGGCCCGGTGAAAAACTGTTTTTT.

The V gene is TRBV27, the J gene TRBJ2-7; tentative D call: TRBD1 (6 bases). Looked up from germline, CDR1 is MNHEY and CDR2 is SMNVEV (reference sequence). CDR3 length equals 13 residues. V was pared by 6 bases and J by 6 bases, with 15 bases between. CDR3 loop: CASRPFGGGEQYF. CDR3 DNA sequence: TGTGCCAGCAGACCCTTTGGGGGCGGCGAGCAGTACTTC.

The rearrangement uses TRBV5-1 and TRBJ2-2; no clear D gene. The V end was cut by 1 base, the J end by 7 bases, with 14 bases between. Germline lookup yields CDR1 SGHRS and CDR2 YFSETQ. The CDR3 covers 15 residues. CDR3 coding DNA: TGCGCCAGCAGCTTGAGGTTTGGGCGTGACGGGGAGCTGTTTTTT. Protein: CASSLRFGRDGELFF.

The chain links TRBV7-2 to TRBJ1-2, with TRBD1 as a possible D gene (6 bases). Germline CDR1 SGHTA, CDR2 FQGNSA. The CDR3 sequence is 16 residues long. Trimming removed 1 base at V and 2 bases at J, with 14 bases between. The CDR3 region has the DNA TGTGCCAGCAGCTTAGTCTTTGTGGGGGCGAACTATGGCTACACCTTC. Translation: CASSLVFVGANYGYTF.

This clone was counted once. The chain is built from TRBV5-1 and TRBJ1-1; no definite D call. The ends were cut back, 4 bases at V and 0 bases at J, with 7 bases in the middle. Germline loops: CDR1 SGHRS, CDR2 YFSETQ. The CDR3 is made up of 13 amino acids. Written as DNA, the CDR3 is TGCGCCAGCAGCGTAGTGATGAACACTGAAGCTTTCTTT. It codes for CASSVVMNTEAFF.